The 14 T cell receptor beta chains reported below all come from one sample, sequenced in a study of cytomegalovirus exposure and HLA in healthy donors. PCR used 60 Vbeta primers and 13 Jbeta primers. Method: immunoSEQ multiplex PCR; TCRdb's copy keeps in-frame clones and lacks some. The sample includes approximately 150,000 clones, approximately 80% of them seen just once. Input material: PBMCs. All receptors come from a woman aged 40 to 50 in good health and CMV-seropositive.

The rearrangement joins TRBV29-1 to TRBJ1-1; no firm D call. Germline-derived CDR1 and CDR2 are SQVTM and ANQGSEA. The length of the CDR3 is 12 residues. V dropped 4 bases and J dropped 4 bases, with 10 bases sitting between them. CDR3 DNA sequence: TGCAGCGTTGGGCAACAGAGCACTGAAGCTTTCTTT. Translating gives CSVGQQSTEAFF.

The chain recombines TRBV29-1 with TRBJ2-7; D perhaps matches TRBD2 (6 bases). The CDR3 has 15 amino acids. Germline V CDR1 and CDR2: SQVTM, ANQGSEA. V shed 4 bases and J shed 6 bases, with 22 bases lying between them. CDR3 amino acids: CSVGLASTSLGEQYF. In DNA, the CDR3 is TGCAGCGTTGGGCTAGCTTCGACTAGTTTGGGCGAGCAGTACTTC.

This rearrangement joins TRBV28 to TRBJ2-7, with 7 nucleotides matching TRBD1. Germline-derived CDR1 and CDR2 are MDHEN and SYDVKM. This CDR3 comprises 13 residues. V was pared by 5 bases and J by 2 bases, with 3 bases of the junction left unmatched. DNA for the CDR3: TGTGCCAGCAGTCGCGACAGGGCCTACGAGCAGTACTTC. This encodes CASSRDRAYEQYF.

The rearrangement joins TRBV18 to TRBJ2-3; 8 bases agree with TRBD1. V lost 3 bases, J lost 3 bases, and 2 bases stayed unmatched. The CDR3 sequence is 14 residues long. CDR1 is KGHSH and CDR2 is LQKENI in the germline V gene. As DNA, the CDR3 is TGTGCCAGCTCACCCCGGACAGGGACAGATACGCAGTATTTT. It encodes CASSPRTGTDTQYF.

This chain links TRBV5-6 with TRBJ2-1; 10 bases are a match to TRBD2. The length of the CDR3 is 16 residues. Germline V gives CDR1 SGHDT, CDR2 YYEEEE. J gave up 3 bases and V 4 bases, and 7 bases lay outside the gene matches. CDR3 loop: CASSVLAGAVYNEQFF. CDR3 nucleotide sequence: TGTGCCAGCAGCGTCCTAGCGGGGGCCGTCTACAATGAGCAGTTCTTC.

The chain couples TRBV28 to TRBJ1-2; tentative D call: TRBD1 (5 bases). With 7 bases removed from V and 3 bases from J, the gap between germline ends came to 24 bases. The germline gives CDR1 MDHEN, CDR2 SYDVKM. This CDR3 has 17 amino acids. CDR3 residues: CASTDGGKSGAYYGYTF. The CDR3 coding sequence is TGTGCCAGCACCGACGGGGGGAAGTCCGGGGCCTACTATGGCTACACCTTC.

The gene calls are TRBV4-3 and TRBJ2-2, with D possibly being TRBD2 (6 bases). Germline loops: CDR1 LGHNA, CDR2 YSLEER. The CDR3 has 14 residues. V lost 2 bases and J lost 6, with 10 bases in between. CDR3 protein: CASSQFWGAGELFF. In DNA, the CDR3 is TGCGCCAGCAGCCAATTTTGGGGGGCCGGGGAGCTGTTTTTT.

The chain recombines TRBV10-2 with TRBJ1-2; 9 positions agree with TRBD1. V trimming: 4 bases; J trimming: 5 bases; junction bases outside the gene matches: 2. Germline V lookup: CDR1 WSHSY, CDR2 SAAADI. This CDR3 spans 13 amino acids. CDR3 region: CASSADRGYGYTF. The CDR3 bases are TGCGCCAGCAGTGCCGACAGGGGGTATGGCTACACCTTC.

The chain couples TRBV27 to TRBJ1-2; D not certain. CDR1 is MNHEY, CDR2 SMNVEV, per germline (reference sequence). V was trimmed by 2 bases and J by 5 bases, leaving 15 bases between them. The CDR3 has 15 residues. As DNA, the CDR3 is TGTGCCAGCAGTTTAGACTCACGGGTTCGGTATGGCTACACCTTC. It codes for CASSLDSRVRYGYTF.

The CDR3 DNA is TGTGCCTGGAGTCGGGGGGCCTACGAGCAGTACTTC. This gives the protein CAWSRGAYEQYF. The V and J genes are TRBV30 and TRBJ2-5, with TRBD2 matching over 7 bases. The DNA end lines up better with TRBJ2-7; the J call may be wrong. The CDR3 is made up of 12 amino acids. Germline V gives CDR1 GTSNPN, CDR2 SVGIG (reference sequence).

The V and J genes are TRBV11-2 and TRBJ2-3, with a tentative D call TRBD1 (6 bases). CDR3 length: 12 amino acids. Germline lookup yields CDR1 SGHAT and CDR2 FQNNGV. The V and J ends lost 5 bases and 4 bases respectively, with 7 bases between them. The CDR3 sequence: CASSPGADTQYF. DNA for the CDR3: TGTGCCAGCAGCCCAGGGGCAGATACGCAGTATTTT.

This clone was observed a single time. At one boundary the junction diverges from the germline segment, which might be a read error. At the DNA level, this CDR3 is encoded by other sequences in the same sample as well. The chain uses TRBV7-9 and TRBJ2-2, with TRBD2 as a possible D gene (5 bases). This CDR3 has 13 amino acids. Germline loops: CDR1 SEHNR, CDR2 FQNEAQ (reference sequence). DNA for the CDR3: TGTGCTAGCAGCTTGAGGGACACCGGGGAGCTGTTTTTT. This gives the protein CASSLRDTGELFF.

The chain is built from TRBV30 and TRBJ1-3; unclear D gene. Germline V CDR1 and CDR2: GTSNPN, SVGIG (reference sequence). V was pared by 0 bases and J by 0 bases, with 9 bases between. The CDR3 covers 15 residues. CDR3 region: CAWSVASLSGNTIYF. The CDR3 DNA follows: TGTGCCTGGAGTGTAGCTAGCCTCTCTGGAAACACCATATATTTT.

The chain has TRBV19 and TRBJ2-7; 10 nucleotides match TRBD2. V shed 5 bases and J 3 bases; nucleotides not matched to a gene: 1. The CDR3 sequence is 13 residues long. Germline CDR1 and CDR2: LNHDA and SQIVND (reference sequence). The CDR3 DNA reads as TGTGCCAGTAGTCCTAGCGGGGGCTACGAGCAGTACTTC. Its protein is CASSPSGGYEQYF.